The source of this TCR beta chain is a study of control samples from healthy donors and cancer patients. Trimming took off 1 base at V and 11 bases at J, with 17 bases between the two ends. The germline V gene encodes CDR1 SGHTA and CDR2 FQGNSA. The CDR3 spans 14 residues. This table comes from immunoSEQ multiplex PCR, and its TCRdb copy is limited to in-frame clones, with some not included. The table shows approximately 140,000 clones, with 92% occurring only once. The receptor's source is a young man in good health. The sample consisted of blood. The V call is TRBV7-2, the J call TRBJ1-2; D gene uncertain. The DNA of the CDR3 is TGTGCCAGCAGCTTAGGTGGTTCAGACCGCTCATACACCTTC. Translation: CASSLGGSDRSYTF.